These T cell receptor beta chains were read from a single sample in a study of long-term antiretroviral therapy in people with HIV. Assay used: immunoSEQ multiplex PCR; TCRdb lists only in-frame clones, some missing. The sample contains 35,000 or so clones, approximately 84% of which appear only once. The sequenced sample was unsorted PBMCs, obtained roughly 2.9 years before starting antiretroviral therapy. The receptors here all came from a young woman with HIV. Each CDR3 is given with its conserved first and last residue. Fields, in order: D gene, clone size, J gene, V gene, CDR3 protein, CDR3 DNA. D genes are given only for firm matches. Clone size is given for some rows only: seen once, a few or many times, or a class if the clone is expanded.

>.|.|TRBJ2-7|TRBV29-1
CSVQNWEEQYF
TGCAGCGTTCAAAATTGGGAGGAGCAGTACTTC
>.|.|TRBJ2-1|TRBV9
CASSVGTTGRSYNEQFF
TGTGCCAGCAGCGTAGGGACAACGGGACGGAGCTACAATGAGCAGTTCTTC
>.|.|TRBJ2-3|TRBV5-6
CASSFSSTDTQYF
TGTGCCAGCAGCTTCTCTAGCACAGATACGCAGTATTTT
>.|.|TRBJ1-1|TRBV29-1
CSVASQGTEAFF
TGCAGCGTCGCCAGCCAGGGGACTGAAGCTTTCTTT
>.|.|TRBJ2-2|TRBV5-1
CASSFTGMNTGELFF
TGCGCCAGCAGCTTCACAGGGATGAACACCGGGGAGCTGTTTTTT
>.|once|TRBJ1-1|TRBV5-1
CASSSTGGNTEAFF
TGCGCCAGCAGCTCAACCGGCGGGAACACTGAAGCTTTCTTT
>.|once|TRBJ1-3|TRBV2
CASSEEGRSGNTIYF
TGTGCCAGCAGTGAAGAGGGGCGCTCTGGAAACACCATATATTTT
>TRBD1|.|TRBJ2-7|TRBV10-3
CAISGTGGPYEQYF
TGTGCCATCAGTGGGACAGGGGGCCCCTACGAGCAGTACTTC
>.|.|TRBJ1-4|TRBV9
CASSVGATENEKLFF
TGTGCCAGCAGCGTAGGAGCGACGGAGAATGAAAAACTGTTTTTT
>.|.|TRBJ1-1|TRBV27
CASSSPGSFAEAFF
TGTGCCAGCAGTTCCCCAGGGTCCTTCGCTGAAGCTTTCTTT
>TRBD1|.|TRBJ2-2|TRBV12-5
CASSTPPGQGAGTGELFF
TGTGCTAGTTCTACACCCCCGGGGCAGGGGGCTGGTACCGGGGAGCTGTTTTTT
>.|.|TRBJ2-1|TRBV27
CASTQGIRTSNEQFF
TGTGCCAGCACCCAGGGTATTAGAACTAGCAATGAGCAGTTCTTC
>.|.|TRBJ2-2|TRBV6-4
CASSDTVDSPTGELFF
TGTGCCAGCAGTGATACGGTCGACTCCCCCACCGGGGAGCTGTTTTTT
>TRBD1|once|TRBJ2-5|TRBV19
CASSIGQGADWGTQYF
TGTGCCAGTAGTATCGGACAGGGGGCCGATTGGGGGACCCAGTACTTC
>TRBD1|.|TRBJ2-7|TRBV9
CASSAGTGTGEEQYF
TGTGCCAGCAGCGCTGGGACCGGGACAGGGGAAGAGCAGTACTTC
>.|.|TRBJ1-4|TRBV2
CASSDIGALEKLFF
TGTGCCAGCAGTGATATCGGGGCTCTAGAAAAACTGTTTTTT
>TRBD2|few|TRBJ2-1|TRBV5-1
CASSSSGSGYNEQFF
TGCGCCAGCAGCTCTAGCGGGTCGGGCTACAATGAGCAGTTCTTC
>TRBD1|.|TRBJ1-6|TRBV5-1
CASSLTDSGTANSPLHF
TGCGCCAGCAGCCTGACGGACTCCGGGACAGCTAATTCACCCCTCCACTTT
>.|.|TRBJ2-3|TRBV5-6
CASNSGLDTPETDTQYF
TGTGCCAGCAATTCGGGTTTGGATACCCCGGAGACAGATACGCAGTATTTT
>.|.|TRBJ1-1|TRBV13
CASSIGTTDEAFF
TGTGCCAGCAGCATAGGGACAACTGATGAAGCTTTCTTT
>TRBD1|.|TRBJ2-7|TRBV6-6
CASSHWDSSYEQYF
TGTGCCAGCAGTCACTGGGACAGCTCCTACGAGCAGTACTTC
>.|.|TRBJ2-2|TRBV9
CASSPLAAGELFF
TGTGCCAGCAGCCCCCTTGCTGCCGGGGAGCTGTTTTTT
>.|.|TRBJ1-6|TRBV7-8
CASSLAIGSGSYNSPLHF
TGTGCCAGCAGCTTAGCTATCGGGTCTGGATCCTATAATTCACCCCTCCACTTT
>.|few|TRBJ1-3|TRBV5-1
CASSFVPTSSSGNTIYF
TGCGCCAGCAGCTTCGTCCCGACATCATCCTCTGGAAACACCATATATTTT
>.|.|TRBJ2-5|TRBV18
CASSPTDRETQYF
TGTGCCAGCTCACCAACGGACAGAGAGACCCAGTACTTC
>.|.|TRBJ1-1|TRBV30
CAWRAQGNTEAFF
TGTGCCTGGAGGGCCCAGGGGAACACTGAAGCTTTCTTT
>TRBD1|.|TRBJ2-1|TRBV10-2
CASSGGQGTYNEQFF
TGCGCCAGCAGTGGGGGACAGGGGACCTACAATGAGCAGTTCTTC
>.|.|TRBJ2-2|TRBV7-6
CASSLALAPWNTGELFF
TGTGCCAGCAGCTTAGCGCTGGCACCTTGGAACACCGGGGAGCTGTTTTTT
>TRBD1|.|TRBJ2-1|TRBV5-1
CASSLGTGVFNEQFF
TGCGCCAGCAGCTTGGGGACAGGGGTCTTCAATGAGCAGTTCTTC
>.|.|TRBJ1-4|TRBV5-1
CASSGGYSGGEKLFF
TGCGCCAGCAGCGGGGGATATTCCGGGGGAGAAAAACTGTTTTTT
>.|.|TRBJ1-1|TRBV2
CASSVVENTEAFF
TGTGCCAGCAGTGTGGTGGAGAACACTGAAGCTTTCTTT
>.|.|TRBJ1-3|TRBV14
CASSQDRGGRNTIYF
TGTGCCAGCAGCCAAGACAGGGGAGGGAGAAACACCATATATTTT